This T cell receptor beta chain was recovered during a study of blood T cell repertoires in COVID-19. The wider study: The cDNA or gDNA used as material had been derived from T cells, B-cell-depleted T cells, or PBMCs.

V shed 6 bases, J shed 15 bases, and the junction held 9 bases outside the gene matches. CDR3 length: 12 residues. The germline V gene has CDR1 SNHLY and CDR2 FYNNEI. Original processing methods: Quantification of nucleated cells was approximated via reference gene primer amplification. Method: immunoSEQ multiplex PCR; TCRdb's copy keeps in-frame clones and lacks some. V, J and clone size derive from that table, while D and trimming were established from the DNA sequence. The table shows fewer than 300,000 clones, with approximately 91% occurring only once. This sequence joins TRBV2 and TRBJ1-5; 9 positions agree with TRBD1. This TCR derives from a woman in her twenties or thirties with COVID-19, enrolled during active disease. The sequenced sample consisted of peripheral blood. CDR3 sequence reads: CASRDDRGVWHF. DNA of the CDR3: TGTGCCAGCAGGGACGACAGGGGGGTTTGGCATTTT.